A selection of T cell receptor beta chains follows, all from one sample in a study of cytomegalovirus exposure and HLA in healthy donors. Produced via immunoSEQ multiplex PCR; TCRdb's table is partial and in-frame only. The table lists 140,000 to 150,000 clones, about 76% of them singletons. Sequencing was done on a sample of PBMCs. All receptors derive from a male donor in good health and CMV-seronegative. CDR3s include the opening cysteine and the closing phenylalanine or tryptophan. Each record gives: J gene, D gene, clone size, V gene, CDR3 DNA, CDR3 protein. D genes are given only for firm matches. Clone sizes are given selectively: once, few, many, or a class where the clone is expanded.

J gene: TRBJ1-5; D gene: NA; clone size: NA; V gene: TRBV6-6; CDR3 DNA: TGTGCCAGCAGTCCTCGGGGAGGAGATAGCAATCAGCCCCAGCATTTT; CDR3 protein: CASSPRGGDSNQPQHF
J gene: TRBJ2-7; D gene: TRBD2; clone size: few; V gene: TRBV7-9; CDR3 DNA: TGTGCCAGCAGCCCCCGGACTAGCGGTCTAGGGGCTGAGCAGTACTTC; CDR3 protein: CASSPRTSGLGAEQYF
J gene: TRBJ1-3; D gene: TRBD1; clone size: NA; V gene: TRBV6-1; CDR3 DNA: TGTGCCAGCAGTGAAGGCAGGGGGCCGGGGGGAAACACCATATATTTT; CDR3 protein: CASSEGRGPGGNTIYF
J gene: TRBJ1-2; D gene: NA; clone size: NA; V gene: TRBV9; CDR3 DNA: TGTGCCAGCAGCCCTGGGGCAGCAATCTATGGCTACACCTTC; CDR3 protein: CASSPGAAIYGYTF
J gene: TRBJ1-5; D gene: NA; clone size: once; V gene: TRBV9; CDR3 DNA: TGTGCCAGCAGCGTAAGGGGGGGCGCCGGGGCCCATAGCAATCAGCCCCAGCATTTT; CDR3 protein: CASSVRGGAGAHSNQPQHF
J gene: TRBJ2-7; D gene: TRBD2; clone size: NA; V gene: TRBV6-1; CDR3 DNA: TGTGCCAGCAGCGGGACTAGCTACGAGCAGTACTTC; CDR3 protein: CASSGTSYEQYF
J gene: TRBJ2-7; D gene: NA; clone size: NA; V gene: TRBV5-4; CDR3 DNA: TGTGCCAGCAGCTTGACTAGCTCAAGTACCTACGAGCAGTACTTC; CDR3 protein: CASSLTSSSTYEQYF
J gene: TRBJ2-2; D gene: TRBD1; clone size: few; V gene: TRBV4-1; CDR3 DNA: TGCGCCAGCAGCCTGGACAGGGCCGTATCCGGGGAGCTGTTTTTT; CDR3 protein: CASSLDRAVSGELFF
J gene: TRBJ2-7; D gene: TRBD1; clone size: NA; V gene: TRBV6-1; CDR3 DNA: TGTGCCAGCTTTGGACAGGGGTGGTTCTACGAGCAGTACTTC; CDR3 protein: CASFGQGWFYEQYF
J gene: TRBJ1-2; D gene: NA; clone size: NA; V gene: TRBV18; CDR3 DNA: TGTGCCAGCTCACCACCGGGGGCTGGCTACACCTTC; CDR3 protein: CASSPPGAGYTF
J gene: TRBJ1-2; D gene: NA; clone size: NA; V gene: TRBV4-1; CDR3 DNA: TGCGCCAGCAGCCAAGAGGTAGGACAGTACTATGGCTACACCTTC; CDR3 protein: CASSQEVGQYYGYTF
J gene: TRBJ2-3; D gene: TRBD2; clone size: few; V gene: TRBV2; CDR3 DNA: TGTGCCAGCAGTGACGGTGCGGGAGGGCCAGGAGATACGCAGTATTTT; CDR3 protein: CASSDGAGGPGDTQYF
J gene: TRBJ2-3; D gene: TRBD1; clone size: NA; V gene: TRBV6-1; CDR3 DNA: TGTGCCAGCAGCGGACAGGGCTCAGATACGCAGTATTTT; CDR3 protein: CASSGQGSDTQYF
J gene: TRBJ2-2; D gene: NA; clone size: NA; V gene: TRBV5-1; CDR3 DNA: TGCGCCAGCACCCTTCGGGGGACCGGGGAGCTGTTTTTT; CDR3 protein: CASTLRGTGELFF
J gene: TRBJ2-7; D gene: TRBD2; clone size: NA; V gene: TRBV9; CDR3 DNA: TGTGCCAGCAGCCTTTCCGGGACTAGCTCTGACGAGCAGTACTTC; CDR3 protein: CASSLSGTSSDEQYF
J gene: TRBJ2-5; D gene: NA; clone size: NA; V gene: TRBV7-8; CDR3 DNA: TGTGCCAGCAGCGTGGAGGACGGAGAGCAAGAGACCCAGTACTTC; CDR3 protein: CASSVEDGEQETQYF
J gene: TRBJ2-7; D gene: NA; clone size: NA; V gene: TRBV30; CDR3 DNA: TGTGCCTGGAGTGTACCGGGGTACGAGCAGTACTTC; CDR3 protein: CAWSVPGYEQYF
J gene: TRBJ2-1; D gene: TRBD2; clone size: NA; V gene: TRBV4-3; CDR3 DNA: TGCGCCAGCAGCCAAGCGTCTAGCGGGGCCTCCTACAATGAGCAGTTCTTC; CDR3 protein: CASSQASSGASYNEQFF
J gene: TRBJ1-2; D gene: NA; clone size: few; V gene: TRBV5-6; CDR3 DNA: TGTGCCAGCAGCTTGGACAGTAACTATGGCTACACCTTC; CDR3 protein: CASSLDSNYGYTF
J gene: TRBJ1-2; D gene: NA; clone size: NA; V gene: TRBV10-3; CDR3 DNA: TGTGCCATCAGTGACAGGGACTATGGCTACACCTTC; CDR3 protein: CAISDRDYGYTF
J gene: TRBJ2-5; D gene: NA; clone size: NA; V gene: TRBV7-9; CDR3 DNA: TGTGCCAGCAGCTTCAGGCGGACTGTAGGTCGGGAGACCCAGTACTTC; CDR3 protein: CASSFRRTVGRETQYF
J gene: TRBJ1-1; D gene: NA; clone size: NA; V gene: TRBV28; CDR3 DNA: TGTGCCAGCAGTTTATTTTCCGGGGGAGCTGAAGCTTTCTTT; CDR3 protein: CASSLFSGGAEAFF
J gene: TRBJ2-7; D gene: NA; clone size: NA; V gene: TRBV7-9; CDR3 DNA: TGTTCCAGCAGCCCCCTCCACGAGCAGTACTTC; CDR3 protein: CSSSPLHEQYF
J gene: TRBJ2-2; D gene: TRBD1; clone size: NA; V gene: TRBV9; CDR3 DNA: TGTGCCAGCAGCTTCAGTAAAGGGACAGGGTATCACGGGGAGCTGTTTTTT; CDR3 protein: CASSFSKGTGYHGELFF